One and the same sample provided the 26 T cell receptor beta chains below, sequenced in a study of a mutant IDH1 vaccine in newly diagnosed glioma. Generated by immunoSEQ multiplex PCR, the TCRdb table keeps only in-frame clones and is missing some. The sample holds about 72,000 clones, about four fifths seen once. Time point specified: week 35, safety follow-up. Vaccinated patients received 300 ug of mutant IDH1 20-mer peptide per dose, with topical imiquimod. These receptors have no known antigen. Sequenced here: PBMCs, sampled from a glioma patient whose treatment included an IDH1 peptide vaccine. The receptor source for this set is a young man with glioma.

V is TRBV11-2 and J is TRBJ2-1; D is perhaps TRBD1 or TRBD2 (5 bases each). This CDR3 has 12 residues. The germline V gene encodes CDR1 SGHAT and CDR2 FQNNGV. The V and J ends lost 9 bases and 14 bases respectively, with 20 bases between them. The CDR3 here is CASWGKAGFEFF. CDR3 coding DNA: TGTGCCAGTTGGGGGAAGGCAGGGTTCGAGTTCTTC.

This rearrangement joins TRBV7-9 to TRBJ1-2; D unresolved. Trimming cost V 2 bases and J 4 bases, with 11 bases left between them. Germline V CDR1 and CDR2: SEHNR, FQNEAQ (reference sequence). CDR3 length: 14 amino acids. The CDR3 here is CASSLSAAFYGYTF. DNA of the CDR3: TGTGCCAGCAGCTTATCCGCAGCCTTCTATGGCTACACCTTC.

As DNA, the CDR3 is TGTGCCTGTGGACCGGGTGCGTCGTTAAGGGGAGAGACCCAGTACTTC. Translating it yields CACGPGASLRGETQYF. The J gene is TRBJ2-5, the V gene TRBV30; D might be TRBD1 (5 bases). Germline lookup yields CDR1 GTSNPN and CDR2 SVGIG (reference sequence). This CDR3 has 16 amino acids. Trimming stripped 6 bases from V and 4 bases from J, with 24 bases between.

The genes are TRBV4-1 and TRBJ2-1; no firm D call. CDR1 is MGHRA and CDR2 is YSYEKL in the germline V gene. CDR3 size: 11 residues. Trimming took off 4 bases at V and 7 bases at J, with 5 bases between the two ends. The CDR3, as DNA: TGCGCCAGCAGCCTTCTAAATGAGCAGTTCTTC. It is translated as CASSLLNEQFF.

The chain couples TRBV5-6 to TRBJ1-2; D is possibly TRBD1 (5 bases). The V end was cut by 7 bases, the J end by 7 bases, with 23 bases between. This CDR3 comprises 15 residues. CDR1 is SGHDT, CDR2 YYEEEE, per germline. CDR3 sequence (DNA): TGTGCCAGCGCCTCGATGGGGGATCCAAGGGCTGGCTACACCTTC. It translates to CASASMGDPRAGYTF.

V gene TRBV12-5 combines with J gene TRBJ2-1; D is ambiguous. Trimming pared 1 base from V and 0 bases from J, leaving 7 bases between. Germline-derived CDR1 and CDR2 are LGHNT and FRNRAP. The CDR3 is made up of 15 amino acids. The CDR3 is CASGLGVSSYNEQFF. The CDR3 nucleotides are TGTGCTAGTGGTTTGGGGGTCAGCTCCTACAATGAGCAGTTCTTC.

This clone showed up just a few times. This chain connects TRBV2 to TRBJ1-4, with a tentative D call TRBD1 (5 bases). The CDR3 spans 14 residues. In germline, CDR1 is SNHLY, CDR2 FYNNEI. Trimming stripped 1 base from V and 7 bases from J, with 10 bases between. The CDR3 sequence: CASSEVGDGEKLFF. CDR3 in DNA: TGTGCCAGCAGTGAAGTGGGGGACGGTGAAAAACTGTTTTTT.

This chain connects TRBV7-9 to TRBJ2-3, with D perhaps TRBD1 (6 bases). The CDR3 extends over 16 amino acids. CDR1 is SEHNR, CDR2 FQNEAQ, per germline (reference sequence). The V gene lost 4 bases and the J gene lost 0 bases, with 14 bases spanning the gap. The CDR3 sequence is CASSSLLDRSTDTQYF. The CDR3 coding sequence is TGTGCCAGCAGCTCCCTCCTCGACAGGAGCACAGATACGCAGTATTTT.

The CDR3 protein is CASSPGQEYNEQFF. The DNA of the CDR3 is TGCGCCAGCAGCCCGGGACAGGAGTACAATGAGCAGTTCTTC. The chain has TRBV5-1 and TRBJ2-1, with 8 bases that match TRBD1. The length of the CDR3 is 14 residues. Germline CDR1 reads SGHRS; CDR2 reads YFSETQ. After removal of 4 bases from V and 4 bases from J, the junction contained 4 bases not matched to a gene.

In its sample, this clone was seen once. The chain couples TRBV7-9 to TRBJ2-3; D ambiguous. The germline V gene encodes CDR1 SEHNR and CDR2 FQNEAQ (reference sequence). Trimming left V 1 base short and J 2 bases short, with 10 bases between. CDR3 size: 15 residues. CDR3 residues: CASSLGVPFTDTQYF. For the CDR3, the DNA is TGTGCCAGCAGCTTAGGGGTTCCTTTCACAGATACGCAGTATTTT. The full variable domain, completed using reference TRBV7-9 and TRBJ2-3, is DTGVSQNPRHKITKRGQNVTFRCDPISEHNRLYWYRQTLGQGPEFLTYFQNEAQLEKSRLLSDRFSAERPKGSFSTLEIQRTEQGDSAMYLCASSLGVPFTDTQYFGPGTRLTVL.

The rearrangement joins TRBV7-9 to TRBJ1-1; 9 bases fit TRBD1. Germline CDR1 SEHNR, CDR2 FQNEAQ (reference sequence). The ends lost 5 bases at V and 3 bases at J; junction bases unmatched: 7. The CDR3 sequence is 15 residues long. The CDR3 DNA reads as TGTGCCAGCAGCCCCCCAGGACAGGGGTACACTGAAGCTTTCTTT. It codes for CASSPPGQGYTEAFF. Supplemented by reference TRBV7-9 and TRBJ1-1, the full variable domain reads DTGVSQNPRHKITKRGQNVTFRCDPISEHNRLYWYRQTLGQGPEFLTYFQNEAQLEKSRLLSDRFSAERPKGSFSTLEIQRTEQGDSAMYLCASSPPGQGYTEAFFGQGTRLTVV.

This clone was seen just once. The genes are TRBV6-1 and TRBJ1-2; 8 nucleotides line up with TRBD1. CDR3 length equals 17 residues. Unmatched junction bases numbered 10, after V lost 2 bases and J lost 2 bases. Germline values: CDR1 MNHNS, CDR2 SASEGT. The CDR3 region is CASSERRGQGGNYGYTF. DNA for the CDR3: TGTGCCAGCAGTGAACGTCGTGGACAGGGAGGCAACTATGGCTACACCTTC.

This clone showed up just a few times. The chain uses TRBV19 and TRBJ1-5; D remains unclear. V lost 3 bases and J 4 bases, leaving 7 bases between the germline ends. This CDR3 spans 13 amino acids. The germline V gene has CDR1 LNHDA and CDR2 SQIVND (reference sequence). The CDR3 nucleotides read TGTGCCAGTAGTATGGGGTATAATCAGCCCCAGCATTTT. Translated, it gives CASSMGYNQPQHF.

This clone turned up a few times. The chain links TRBV4-3 to TRBJ1-6; tentative D call: TRBD1 (6 bases). V was pared by 0 bases and J by 9 bases, with 24 bases between. The CDR3 length is 19 residues. Germline V gives CDR1 LGHNA, CDR2 YSLEER. CDR3 region: CASSQDTALRDKSVSPLHF. As DNA, the CDR3 is TGCGCCAGCAGCCAAGATACCGCTCTCCGGGACAAAAGTGTTTCACCCCTCCACTTT.

This chain links TRBV4-2 with TRBJ2-7, with 8 bases lining up with TRBD2. The V gene end was trimmed by 4 bases and the J gene end by 2 bases; junction bases not matched to a gene: 10. The CDR3 runs to 16 residues. CDR1 is LGHNA and CDR2 is YNFKEQ in the germline V gene. This CDR3 reads CASSPRAGDGPYEQYF. CDR3 coding DNA: TGTGCCAGCAGCCCTCGAGCGGGAGATGGCCCCTACGAGCAGTACTTC.

The chain couples TRBV11-3 to TRBJ2-1, with D perhaps matching TRBD1 or TRBD2 (7 bases each). Germline assignment: CDR1 SGHNT and CDR2 YENEEA. Trimming pared 1 base from V and 2 bases from J, leaving 12 bases between. The CDR3 loop spans 16 amino acids. The CDR3 DNA reads as TGTGCCAGCAGCTTAGCTTCAGGGGGGGCCTACAATGAGCAGTTCTTC. As protein: CASSLASGGAYNEQFF.

The chain recombines TRBV10-3 with TRBJ2-5; 12 bases map to TRBD2. The V segment lost 6 bases and the J segment 1 base; nucleotides outside the gene matches: 9. Germline-derived CDR1 and CDR2 are ENHRY and SYGVKD. The CDR3 is 17 amino acids. As DNA, the CDR3 is TGTGCCATCAGCCCGGGACTAGCGGGCACCAGCCAAGAGACCCAGTACTTC. Amino acids: CAISPGLAGTSQETQYF.

This sequence joins TRBV5-6 and TRBJ2-7, with D maybe TRBD1 (5 bases). The CDR3 consists of 12 residues. V was trimmed by 4 bases and J by 3 bases, leaving 8 bases between them. In germline, CDR1 is SGHDT, CDR2 YYEEEE. The CDR3 spells CASSPGYYEQYF. The CDR3 DNA is TGTGCCAGCAGCCCAGGGTACTACGAGCAGTACTTC. Supplemented by reference TRBV5-6 and TRBJ2-7, the full variable domain reads DAGVTQSPTHLIKTRGQQVTLRCSPKSGHDTVSWYQQALGQGPQFIFQYYEEEERQRGNFPDRFSGHQFPNYSSELNVNALLLGDSALYLCASSPGYYEQYFGPGTRLTVT.

The V gene is TRBV4-2, the J gene TRBJ2-7; 9 bases are a match to TRBD2. The germline gives CDR1 LGHNA, CDR2 YNFKEQ. This CDR3 region has 15 residues. V lost 3 bases, J lost 0 bases, and 3 bases stayed unmatched. The CDR3 loop reads CASSQSSGDSYEQYF. The CDR3 DNA follows: TGTGCCAGCAGCCAGTCTAGCGGGGACTCCTACGAGCAGTACTTC.

This clone was counted only a few times. The chain uses TRBV5-1 and TRBJ1-5; a weak D match, TRBD1 (5 bases). Germline V gives CDR1 SGHRS, CDR2 YFSETQ. CDR3 size: 15 residues. Trimming pared 2 bases from V and 0 bases from J, leaving 9 bases between. CDR3 in DNA: TGCGCCAGCAGCTTAGAGGGGAATAGCAATCAGCCCCAGCATTTT. Its protein is CASSLEGNSNQPQHF.

The chain employs TRBV7-8 and TRBJ2-7, with a weak D call TRBD1 (6 bases). The CDR3 covers 17 residues. Deletions cut 2 bases from V and 0 bases from J, with 17 bases between. The germline gives CDR1 SGHVS, CDR2 FQNEAQ. In DNA form, the CDR3 reads TGTGCCAGCAGCTTAAGGCCCCGGGACAAGGCCTCCTACGAGCAGTACTTC. Translating it yields CASSLRPRDKASYEQYF.

The genes are TRBV28 and TRBJ1-5, with TRBD1 identical over 8 bases. J was trimmed by 7 bases and V by 6 bases; bases with no gene match: 14. The CDR3 length is 16 residues. The germline gives CDR1 MDHEN, CDR2 SYDVKM. As DNA, the CDR3 is TGTGCCAGCAGATACTGGACAGGGCCACAAGGGCAGCCCCAGCATTTT. Translating gives CASRYWTGPQGQPQHF.

The count of this clone is one. The chain couples TRBV25-1 to TRBJ2-1; perhaps TRBD1 as D (6 bases). The CDR3 runs to 15 residues. V shed 5 bases and J shed 9 bases, with 20 bases lying between them. The germline V gene has CDR1 MGHDK and CDR2 SYGVNS. The CDR3 loop reads CASSTQGRRVGEQFF. The CDR3 bases are TGTGCCAGCAGTACACAGGGCAGGAGAGTGGGTGAGCAGTTCTTC. The full variable domain, its missing parts supplied by reference TRBV25-1 and TRBJ2-1, is EADIYQTPRYLVIGTGKKITLECSQTMGHDKMYWYQQDPGMELHLIHYSYGVNSTEKGDLSSESTVSRIRTEHFPLTLESARPSHTSQYLCASSTQGRRVGEQFFGPGTRLTVL.

V usage is TRBV9 and J usage is TRBJ1-6, with 7 bases aligning to TRBD1. The CDR3 covers 15 residues. With V trimmed by 3 bases and J by 7 bases, 7 bases remained unmatched. Per the germline V gene, CDR1 is SGDLS and CDR2 is YYNGEE. The CDR3 DNA sequence: TGTGCCAGCAGCGGCTCGGGACAGCTAAATTCACCCCTCCACTTT. Its translation: CASSGSGQLNSPLHF.

The chain recombines TRBV7-2 with TRBJ1-2; TRBD1 agrees at 8 bases. The ends lost 2 bases at V and 3 bases at J; junction bases unmatched: 2. This CDR3 has 14 residues. Germline loops: CDR1 SGHTA, CDR2 FQGNSA. CDR3 bases: TGTGCCAGCAGCTTACAGGGGGCGGACTATGGCTACACCTTC. It is translated as CASSLQGADYGYTF.

The V gene is TRBV4-2, the J gene TRBJ2-3, with TRBD1 as a possible D gene (6 bases). The CDR3 loop spans 14 amino acids. V was clipped by 6 bases and J by 4 bases, with 14 bases between them. CDR1 is LGHNA and CDR2 is YNFKEQ in the germline V gene. Here the CDR3 DNA reads TGTGCCAGCAGAGAATCGCCAGGGGCAGATACGCAGTATTTT. This codes for CASRESPGADTQYF.